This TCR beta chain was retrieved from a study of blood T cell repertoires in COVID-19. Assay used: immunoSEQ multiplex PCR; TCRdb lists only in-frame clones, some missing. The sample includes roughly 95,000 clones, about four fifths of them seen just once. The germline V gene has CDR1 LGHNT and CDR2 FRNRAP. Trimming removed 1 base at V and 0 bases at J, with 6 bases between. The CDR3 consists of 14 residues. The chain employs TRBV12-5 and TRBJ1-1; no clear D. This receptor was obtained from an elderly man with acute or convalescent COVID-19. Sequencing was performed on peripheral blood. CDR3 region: CASGLGTVNTEAFF. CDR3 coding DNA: TGTGCTAGTGGTTTGGGAACAGTGAACACTGAAGCTTTCTTT. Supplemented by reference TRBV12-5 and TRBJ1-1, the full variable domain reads DARVTQTPRHKVTEMGQEVTMRCQPILGHNTVFWYRQTMMQGLELLAYFRNRAPLDDSGMPKDRFSAEMPDATLATLKIQPSEPRDSAVYFCASGLGTVNTEAFFGQGTRLTVV.